Described below is a single T cell receptor beta chain sequence and its context. The antigen is undetermined. Germline CDR1 and CDR2: MGHRA and YSYEKL. The CDR3 runs 18 residues. Trimming shortened V by 6 bases and J by 8 bases, and 28 bases separated the two germline ends. immunoSEQ v3.0 was run at survey level. TCRdb's copy holds only in-frame clones and misses some; the assay was immunoSEQ multiplex PCR. The sample carries about 29,000 clones, about 95% recorded once. The data originate from a study of long-term antiretroviral therapy in people with HIV. Study context: When the earliest samples were collected, ART was typically delayed until CD4 counts fell. Findings of the study overall: Sampling of blood ran from 2004 to 2017, and older ART regimens were possibly in use.

One or more pre-ART and two or more post-ART PBMC samples were available from each donor. Sample: unsorted PBMCs, taken 5.3 years after starting antiretroviral therapy. This rearrangement joins TRBV4-1 to TRBJ1-4; tentative D call: TRBD1 (5 bases). The TCR originated in a man aged 25 to 40 with HIV. The CDR3 protein is CASSPRQLPGSGDEKLFF. CDR3 nucleotide sequence: TGCGCCAGCAGTCCTCGACAGTTACCCGGGAGCGGAGACGAAAAACTGTTTTTT.